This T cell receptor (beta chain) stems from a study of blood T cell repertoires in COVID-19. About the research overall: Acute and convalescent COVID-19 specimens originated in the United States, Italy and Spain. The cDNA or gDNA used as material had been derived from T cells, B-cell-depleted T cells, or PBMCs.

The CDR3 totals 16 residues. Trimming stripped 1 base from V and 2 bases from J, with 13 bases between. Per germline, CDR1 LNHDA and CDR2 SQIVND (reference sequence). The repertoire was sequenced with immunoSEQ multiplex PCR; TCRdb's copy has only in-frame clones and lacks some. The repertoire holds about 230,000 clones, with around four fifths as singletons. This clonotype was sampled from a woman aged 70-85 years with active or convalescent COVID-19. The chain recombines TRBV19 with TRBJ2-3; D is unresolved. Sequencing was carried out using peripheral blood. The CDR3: CASSIVASKPTDTQYF. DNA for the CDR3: TGTGCCAGTAGTATAGTTGCGAGCAAGCCCACAGATACGCAGTATTTT.